The clone carrying this T cell receptor beta chain turned up a few times. Libraries were prepared by immunoSEQ multiplex PCR; TCRdb keeps only in-frame clonotypes and omits some of them. The sample shows fewer than 250,000 clones, about 80% of them seen only once. The data are from a study of blood T cell repertoires in COVID-19. At the level of the study: PBMCs, B-cell-depleted T cells, or T cells provided the cDNA or gDNA that made up the material.

Sequencing was performed on peripheral blood. The sequence came from a man in his sixties with acute or convalescent COVID-19.

CDR3 in amino acids: CASSRQGTGGKYSYNSPLHF. The DNA for the CDR3 is TGTGCCAGCAGTCGACAAGGGACAGGGGGAAAATACTCCTATAATTCACCCCTCCACTTT. V and J are TRBV27 and TRBJ1-6, with 11 positions matching TRBD1. CDR1 MNHEY and CDR2 SMNVEV come from the germline V gene (reference sequence). J lost 0 bases, V lost 5 bases, and 12 bases had no gene match. This CDR3 comprises 20 residues.